A single sample gave rise to the 21 T cell receptor beta chains below, sequenced in a study of T cell responses to AZD1222 COVID-19 vaccine. The assay was immunoSEQ multiplex PCR, and TCRdb's table has in-frame clones only and misses some. The sample records 150,000 to 190,000 clones, about nine tenths being singletons. The sample consisted of peripheral blood, taken on day 0 of AZD1222 vaccination. The receptor source for this set is an adult in good health.

The V call is TRBV6-2 or TRBV6-3, the J call TRBJ1-6; no reliable D call. Between the trimmed V and J ends, which lost 6 bases and 9 bases, there was a span of 18 bases. Germline loops: CDR1 MNHEY, CDR2 SVGEGT. The CDR3 runs 15 residues. The CDR3 is CASSPFMAPASPLHF. DNA for the CDR3: TGTGCCAGCAGCCCTTTTATGGCTCCCGCTTCACCCCTCCACTTT.

The chain employs TRBV12-3 or TRBV12-4 and TRBJ2-3; a weak D match, TRBD2 (5 bases). V lost 8 bases, J lost 6 bases, and 15 bases lay in between. The CDR3 is 13 amino acids. CDR3 loop: CASAYQSGDTQYF. The CDR3 nucleotides read TGTGCCAGCGCGTACCAGTCGGGGGATACGCAGTATTTT.

This clone was recorded only once. The rearrangement joins TRBV5-3 to TRBJ1-1; D possibly corresponds to TRBD1 (6 bases). TRBV5-3 carries the ORF label, with uncertain function. This CDR3 has 14 residues. Trimming removed 2 bases at V and 3 bases at J, with 11 bases between. The DNA for the CDR3 is TGTGCCAGAAGCTTCGGAGGGGGTGACACTGAAGCTTTCTTT. Translation gives CARSFGGGDTEAFF.

V gene TRBV2 combines with J gene TRBJ1-3, with no clear D. CDR3 length: 14 residues. Germline CDR1 and CDR2: SNHLY and FYNNEI. The ends were cut back, 6 bases at V and 0 bases at J, with 9 bases in the middle. The CDR3 DNA reads TGTGCCAGCAGCCCGGACCTCTCTGGAAACACCATATATTTT. This sequence encodes CASSPDLSGNTIYF.

This clone was counted only a few times. The chain links TRBV6-2 or TRBV6-3 to TRBJ1-6; D unresolved. The CDR3 loop spans 14 amino acids. Germline CDR1 MNHEY, CDR2 SVGEGT. The ends were cut back, 5 bases at V and 0 bases at J, with 5 bases in the middle. For the CDR3, the DNA is TGTGCCAGCAGTGGCGGCTCCTATAATTCACCCCTCCACTTT. This sequence encodes CASSGGSYNSPLHF.

The chain uses TRBV25-1 and TRBJ2-3; TRBD1 aligns across 8 bases. Germline V gives CDR1 MGHDK, CDR2 SYGVNS. There are 18 residues in the CDR3. Unmatched junction bases numbered 11, after V lost 3 bases and J lost 0 bases. For the CDR3, the DNA is TGTGCCAGCAGTGAGTCCCTAAGACAGGGGATAAGCACAGATACGCAGTATTTT. Protein sequence: CASSESLRQGISTDTQYF.

This clone showed up just once. J is TRBJ1-1 and V is TRBV11-2; D not certain. The CDR3 is 11 amino acids. V was trimmed by 3 bases and J by 11 bases, leaving 10 bases between them. The germline gives CDR1 SGHAT, CDR2 FQNNGV. CDR3 DNA: TGTGCCAGCAGCTTTAGCGTCCAGGCTTTCTTT. Its translation is CASSFSVQAFF. Using reference TRBV11-2 and TRBJ1-1 for the parts outside the CDR3, the full variable domain is EAGVAQSPRYKIIEKRQSVAFWCNPISGHATLYWYQQILGQGPKLLIQFQNNGVVDDSQLPKDRFSAERLKGVDSTLKIQPAKLEDSAVYLCASSFSVQAFFGQGTRLTVV.

V gene TRBV3-1 (or the pseudogene TRBV3-2) combines with J gene TRBJ1-2, with D perhaps matching TRBD1 (5 bases). The CDR3 is made up of 14 amino acids. The ends were cut back, 4 bases at V and 2 bases at J, with 11 bases in the middle. Germline values: CDR1 LGHDT, CDR2 YNNKEL (reference sequence). DNA of the CDR3: TGTGCCAGCAGCCTTTTTAGGACAAACTATGGCTACACCTTC. Translating gives CASSLFRTNYGYTF.

V gene TRBV10-3 combines with J gene TRBJ2-5; the D gene is possibly TRBD1 (5 bases). The V end was cut by 3 bases, the J end by 4 bases, with 15 bases between. Germline V CDR1 and CDR2: ENHRY, SYGVKD. The CDR3 totals 15 residues. DNA of the CDR3: TGTGCCATCAGTGACCCCCCGAGGCAGGGAGAGACCCAGTACTTC. As protein: CAISDPPRQGETQYF.

The chain is built from TRBV9 and TRBJ2-2, with D unclear. CDR3 length: 13 amino acids. Looked up from germline, CDR1 is SGDLS and CDR2 is YYNGEE. V lost 4 bases and J lost 4, with 8 bases in between. In nucleotides, the CDR3 is TGTGCCAGCAGCCAGTCGGGCACCGGGGAGCTGTTTTTT. Its protein is CASSQSGTGELFF.

This chain uses TRBV6-5 with TRBJ2-7; tentatively, D is TRBD2 (6 bases). The CDR3 is made up of 16 amino acids. Trimming cost V 0 bases and J 4 bases, with 16 bases left between them. In germline, CDR1 is MNHEY, CDR2 SVGAGI. The CDR3 reads CASSYSFRDSEYEQYF. CDR3 DNA sequence: TGTGCCAGCAGTTACTCGTTTCGGGACTCTGAATACGAGCAGTACTTC.

Note on this clone: The same CDR3 arises from other DNA sequences in this sample as well. This rearrangement joins TRBV20-1 to TRBJ1-4, with D possibly matching TRBD1 (5 bases). Trimming cost V 3 bases and J 8 bases, with 13 bases left between them. Germline V gene lookup returns CDR1 DFQATT and CDR2 SNEGSKA (reference sequence). The CDR3 has 13 amino acids. The CDR3 protein is CSASSGGGEKLFF. The CDR3 DNA is TGCAGTGCTAGTTCCGGGGGAGGAGAAAAACTGTTTTTT.

The chain joins TRBV25-1 to TRBJ2-1, with TRBD2 matching 7 bases. With 5 bases clipped from V and 3 bases from J, the junction kept 7 bases outside the gene matches. Germline V gives CDR1 MGHDK, CDR2 SYGVNS. The CDR3 sequence is 15 residues long. Here the CDR3 reads CASSLGAGLYNEQFF. The DNA of the CDR3 is TGTGCCAGCAGTTTGGGAGCGGGACTCTACAATGAGCAGTTCTTC.

This clone appeared a single time. The chain uses TRBV10-3 and TRBJ2-7; 7 bases line up with TRBD1. The ends lost 3 bases at V and 0 bases at J; junction bases unmatched: 2. This CDR3 is 14 amino acids long. From germline, CDR1 is ENHRY and CDR2 SYGVKD. CDR3 DNA sequence: TGTGCCATCAGTGACAGGGACAGCTCCTACGAGCAGTACTTC. It specifies CAISDRDSSYEQYF.

The chain carries TRBV10-3 and TRBJ1-6; perhaps TRBD1 as D (6 bases). V shed 3 bases and J shed 0 bases, with 18 bases lying between them. Germline V CDR1 and CDR2: ENHRY, SYGVKD. This CDR3 comprises 19 residues. CDR3: CAISETVGASNSYNSPLHF. CDR3 DNA sequence: TGTGCCATCAGTGAAACAGTGGGGGCTAGTAACTCCTATAATTCACCCCTCCACTTT.

This rearrangement joins TRBV19 to TRBJ2-5; 12 bases are a match to TRBD2. V lost 4 bases to trimming and J lost 5 bases; unmatched junction nucleotides: 5. Germline-derived CDR1 and CDR2 are LNHDA and SQIVND (reference sequence). The CDR3 has 15 amino acids. CDR3 sequence: CASSTLAGGQETQYF. DNA of the CDR3: TGTGCCAGTAGTACACTAGCGGGAGGACAGGAGACCCAGTACTTC.

The rearrangement joins TRBV2 to TRBJ2-3, with 9 bases aligning to TRBD2. The CDR3 has 15 residues. Germline CDR1 SNHLY, CDR2 FYNNEI. The V gene end was trimmed by 4 bases and the J gene end by 2 bases; junction bases not matched to a gene: 4. CDR3 amino acids: CASSVGLANTDTQYF. The CDR3 DNA reads as TGTGCCAGCAGTGTGGGACTAGCTAACACAGATACGCAGTATTTT.

This clone was recorded once. The rearrangement links TRBV4-2 to TRBJ2-2, with D perhaps TRBD1 (6 bases). There are 16 residues in the CDR3. Germline CDR1 is LGHNA and CDR2 is YNFKEQ. V lost 0 bases and J lost 0, with 8 bases in between. The CDR3 region is CASSQEGATNTGELFF. The CDR3, as DNA: TGTGCCAGCAGCCAAGAGGGGGCTACGAACACCGGGGAGCTGTTTTTT.

The chain joins TRBV27 to TRBJ1-2; 8 bases agree with TRBD1. With V trimmed by 6 bases and J by 4 bases, 7 bases remained unmatched. The CDR3 consists of 14 residues. Germline CDR1 is MNHEY and CDR2 is SMNVEV (reference sequence). DNA of the CDR3: TGTGCCAGCAGGCCCGGGACAGGCCTCTATGGCTACACCTTC. Protein: CASRPGTGLYGYTF.

This chain links TRBV4-3 with TRBJ2-7; D not resolved. V was shortened by 1 base and J by 1 base, with 11 bases between the two germline ends. This CDR3 spans 15 amino acids. The germline CDR1 and CDR2 sequences are LGHNA and YSLEER. The CDR3 nucleotides read TGCGCCAGCAGCCAAGTCCCCTTCCTGTCCTACGAGCAGTACTTC. Translated: CASSQVPFLSYEQYF.

In nucleotides, the CDR3 is TGTGCCAGCAGCCAAAACCCCCCAGGACTAGCGGGAGGCCCGAGCTCCTACAATGAGCAGTTCTTC. This codes for CASSQNPPGLAGGPSSYNEQFF. The genes are TRBV4-2 and TRBJ2-1, with 14 bases matching TRBD2. Germline V CDR1 and CDR2: LGHNA, YNFKEQ. After removal of 2 bases from V and 0 bases from J, the junction contained 15 bases not matched to a gene. This CDR3 contains 22 residues.